Listed below are T cell receptor beta chains from one sample, sequenced in a study of T cells after yellow fever vaccination. TCRdb ran MiXCR on the 5' RACE reads and lists one entry per CDR3 protein. The sample records some 500,000 distinct CDR3 sequences, approximately 13% being singletons. Here the sequenced sample was PBMCs, taken on the day of the yellow fever booster vaccination. These receptor sequences come from a young man who received the YFV17D yellow fever vaccine. Each CDR3 is given with its conserved first and last residue. Fields, in order: J gene, V gene, CDR3 protein.

j_call: TRBJ2-1; v_call: TRBV18; cdr3_aa: CASSRQVTYNEQFF
j_call: TRBJ2-1; v_call: TRBV20-1; cdr3_aa: CSARDSLGSGSLNEQFF
j_call: TRBJ2-1; v_call: TRBV7-2; cdr3_aa: CASSPRTLTEQFF
j_call: TRBJ1-6; v_call: TRBV12-3/TRBV12-4; cdr3_aa: CASSREVWNSPLHF
j_call: TRBJ2-3; v_call: TRBV4-2; cdr3_aa: CASSPTPTITDTQYF
j_call: TRBJ2-1; v_call: TRBV5-1; cdr3_aa: CASMGDRTTFNEQFF
j_call: TRBJ2-7; v_call: TRBV9; cdr3_aa: CASSEGLNYEQYF
j_call: TRBJ2-3; v_call: TRBV29-1; cdr3_aa: CSVDPQQVTDTQYF
j_call: TRBJ2-3; v_call: TRBV5-6; cdr3_aa: CASSFGRERDTQYF
j_call: TRBJ1-1; v_call: TRBV27; cdr3_aa: CASSLLMVTGTNTEAFF
j_call: TRBJ2-5; v_call: TRBV18; cdr3_aa: CASSLRPGTEQETQYF
j_call: TRBJ2-2; v_call: TRBV10-3; cdr3_aa: CAIRTGLAGKGGELFF
j_call: TRBJ2-7; v_call: TRBV19; cdr3_aa: CASSTPSRFGQQYF
j_call: TRBJ2-3; v_call: TRBV5-4; cdr3_aa: CASSGRTSGRDTQYF
j_call: TRBJ2-1; v_call: TRBV20-1; cdr3_aa: CSASRLGREYNEQFF
j_call: TRBJ2-1; v_call: TRBV30; cdr3_aa: CAWSVGRSEQFF
j_call: TRBJ2-7; v_call: TRBV11-3; cdr3_aa: CASSLGGPTGVYEQYF
j_call: TRBJ2-5; v_call: TRBV20-1; cdr3_aa: CSASPGTLETQYF
j_call: TRBJ2-3; v_call: TRBV6-5; cdr3_aa: CASSYSNLSPTDTQYF